Reported below is one TCR beta chain. Its antigen remains unknown. The data stem from a study of a mutant IDH1 vaccine in newly diagnosed glioma. Overall study: Before enrollment, patients got radiotherapy alone, temozolomide alone, or mostly the combination.

The data were produced by immunoSEQ multiplex PCR, yet TCRdb's version contains in-frame clones alone and is incomplete. Counted here are 50,000 to 70,000 clones, more than 75% occurring once; the ten biggest clones make up 1.3% to 1.5%. This sample's time point: week 23, last vaccination. The investigators gave 300 ug of mutant IDH1 20-mer peptide in each vaccine dose, together with topical imiquimod. With 7 bases removed from V and 7 bases from J, the gap between germline ends came to 14 bases. The CDR3 sequence is 14 residues long. Germline V gene lookup returns CDR1 MNHNS and CDR2 SASEGT. The sample here was PBMCs, taken from a glioma patient whose treatment included an IDH1 peptide vaccine. The chain combines TRBV6-1 with TRBJ2-6; no clear D gene. The clonotype was recovered from a man aged 40-49 years with glioma. Written as DNA, the CDR3 is TGTGCCAGCAATAGGGTTTGGGATGCCAACGTCCTGACTTTC. It is translated as CASNRVWDANVLTF.